The 10 T cell receptor beta chains below were found in one sample sequenced in a study of cytomegalovirus exposure and HLA in healthy donors. PCR was performed using 60 Vbeta and 13 Jbeta primers. Sequenced by immunoSEQ multiplex PCR; TCRdb stores in-frame clones only, minus some. The sample consists of about 82,000 clones, around 77% of them appearing once. The sample comprised PBMCs. All receptors derive from a man between 45 and 60 years old in good health and CMV-seronegative.

This chain uses TRBV7-9 with TRBJ1-2, with D uncertain. The V and J ends lost 3 bases and 7 bases respectively, with 12 bases between them. This CDR3 contains 13 residues. Germline-derived CDR1 and CDR2 are SEHNR and FQNEAQ (reference sequence). The CDR3 region has the DNA TGTGCCAGCAGCTTCCTGGCCGAGCGTGGCTACACCTTC. Translation gives CASSFLAERGYTF.

The chain links TRBV7-2 to TRBJ2-5, with D possibly matching TRBD2 (7 bases). The length of the CDR3 is 15 residues. Germline V gene data show CDR1 as SGHTA and CDR2 as FQGNSA. Trimming stripped 0 bases from V and 5 bases from J, with 13 bases between. CDR3 protein: CASSLAGGPGETQYF. As DNA, the CDR3 is TGTGCCAGCAGCTTAGCGGGGGGGCCTGGGGAGACCCAGTACTTC.

Comments on this clone: One junction end disagrees with the germline gene, perhaps due to a read error. The gene calls are TRBV7-9 and TRBJ1-3; unclear D gene. CDR3 length equals 15 residues. Germline V gives CDR1 SEHNR, CDR2 FQNEAQ (reference sequence). The CDR3 DNA reads TGTTCCAGCAGCCTGCAGCAGGTGGTAGGAAACACCATATATTTT. Amino acid sequence: CSSSLQQVVGNTIYF. The variable domain in full, with the rest retrieved from reference TRBV7-9 and TRBJ1-3, is DTGVSQNPRHKITKRGQNVTFRCDPISEHNRLYWYRQTLGQGPEFLTYFQNEAQLEKSRLLSDRFSAERPKGSFSTLEIQRTEQGDSAMYLCSSSLQQVVGNTIYFGEGSWLTVV.

Turning to this clone: The junction differs from germline at one of its ends, possibly a read error. The CDR3: CSSSLWGANYGYTF. The CDR3 region has the DNA TGTTCCAGCAGCTTATGGGGGGCTAACTATGGCTACACCTTC. The genes are TRBV7-9 and TRBJ1-2; perhaps TRBD1 as D (5 bases). The CDR3 has 14 residues. Germline V gene sequence: CDR1 SEHNR, CDR2 FQNEAQ (reference sequence).

This chain connects TRBV18 to TRBJ2-2, with D possibly being TRBD1 (6 bases). From germline, CDR1 is KGHSH and CDR2 LQKENI. Trimming stripped 3 bases from V and 4 bases from J, with 15 bases between. CDR3 length equals 16 residues. The CDR3 here is CASSPMEQGSTGELFF. CDR3 coding DNA: TGTGCCAGCTCACCTATGGAACAGGGTAGCACCGGGGAGCTGTTTTTT.

This clone has only a few counts. The chain employs TRBV28 and TRBJ2-1; tentatively, D is TRBD2 (6 bases). The V end lost 9 bases, the J end lost 8 bases, and 23 bases lay between the germline ends. This CDR3 spans 15 amino acids. From germline, CDR1 is MDHEN and CDR2 SYDVKM. In DNA form, the CDR3 reads TGTGCCAGTGTTGGGGCGGGGCGAAGGGCAGATGAGCAGTTCTTC. Its translation: CASVGAGRRADEQFF.

The gene calls are TRBV5-1 and TRBJ1-1; D is perhaps TRBD1 (6 bases). Trimming took 4 bases from V and 4 from J, leaving 14 bases between them. CDR3 length equals 14 residues. Germline lookup yields CDR1 SGHRS and CDR2 YFSETQ. CDR3 coding DNA: TGCGCCAGCAGCGTAGGGGGTCCGGGCACTGAAGCTTTCTTT. It codes for CASSVGGPGTEAFF.

This chain connects TRBV28 to TRBJ1-2; D unclear. Germline assignment: CDR1 MDHEN and CDR2 SYDVKM. Trimming shortened V by 2 bases and J by 8 bases, and 12 bases separated the two germline ends. CDR3 size: 13 residues. The CDR3 protein is CASSLPLPLGYTF. In DNA form, the CDR3 reads TGTGCCAGCAGTTTACCCCTCCCCCTGGGCTACACCTTC.

V is TRBV21-1 and J is TRBJ2-7; TRBD2, the table's D call, was not compared with the DNA. TRBV21-1 is reported as a pseudogene. This CDR3 comprises 14 residues. The CDR3 DNA reads TGTGCCAGCTCGCGGGGCCCTCCAACCTACGAGCAGTACTTC. Translation: CASSRGPPTYEQYF.

The rearrangement links TRBV6-6 to TRBJ2-7, with D possibly being TRBD2 (7 bases). The CDR3 loop spans 13 amino acids. Between the trimmed V and J ends, which lost 5 bases and 6 bases, there was a span of 14 bases. Germline V CDR1 and CDR2: MNHNY, SVGAGI (reference sequence). The CDR3 DNA is TGTGCCAGCAGTCGGGGAGGGGGAGGCGAGCAGTACTTC. As protein: CASSRGGGGEQYF.